These 26 T cell receptor beta chains came from one sample sequenced in a study of T-cell reconstitution after alpha-beta-depleted transplantation in children. A library of TCRbeta sequences, prepared with unique molecular identifiers, was generated. TCRdb ran MiXCR on the PCR reads and lists one entry per CDR3 protein. The data contain hundreds of thousands of distinct CDR3 sequences, over 10% of them seen just once; the ten biggest clones take up around 0.79%. The sequencing used PBMCs, collected before TCRalphabeta/CD19-depleted stem cell transplant. Source of these receptors: a girl aged 2-9 years with congenital amegakaryocytic thrombocytopenia, due to receive a stem cell transplant.

In its sample, this clonotype was seen many times. The chain combines TRBV30 with TRBJ2-1; weak D call: TRBD2 (5 bases). CDR3 length: 15 residues. Germline lookup yields CDR1 GTSNPN and CDR2 SVGIG (reference sequence). V lost 0 bases, J lost 7 bases, and 16 bases lay in between. The DNA of the CDR3 is TGTGCCTGGAGTGTTCGAGGGAGCCATAGAAATGAGCAGTTCTTC. Its protein is CAWSVRGSHRNEQFF.

This clonotype was observed a handful of times. This chain uses TRBV3-1 with TRBJ2-7, with 7 bases lining up with TRBD2. J lost 3 bases, V lost 2 bases, and 4 bases had no gene match. The CDR3 sequence is 14 residues long. Germline CDR1 is LGHDT and CDR2 is YNNKEL (reference sequence). The CDR3 bases are TGTGCCAGCAGCCAATCGAGCGGGGTCTACGAGCAGTACTTC. This gives the protein CASSQSSGVYEQYF.

This clonotype has only a few counts. Written as DNA, the CDR3 is TGTGCCAGCAGCCAAGTAGCGGCCTACGAGCAGTACTTC. Its protein product is CASSQVAAYEQYF. The chain recombines TRBV3-1 with TRBJ2-7, with D possibly TRBD2 on 6 matching bases. V lost 1 base and J lost 2, with 6 bases in between. Germline assignment: CDR1 LGHDT and CDR2 YNNKEL (reference sequence). This CDR3 is 13 amino acids long.

The rearrangement joins TRBV29-1 to TRBJ2-3; 8 bases fit TRBD2. The CDR3 totals 12 residues. After removal of 4 bases from V and 10 bases from J, the junction contained 7 bases not matched to a gene. Germline V gene data show CDR1 as SQVTM and CDR2 as ANQGSEA. The CDR3 DNA reads TGCAGCGTTGTGGGGCGGGAGGCTCCGCAGTATTTT. Its translation: CSVVGREAPQYF.

In its sample, this clonotype was seen a few times. The chain couples TRBV30 to TRBJ2-2; tentative D call: TRBD1 (6 bases). V was clipped by 5 bases and J by 3 bases, with 16 bases between them. This CDR3 has 15 amino acids. The germline gives CDR1 GTSNPN, CDR2 SVGIG (reference sequence). The CDR3 here is CAWAYRERDTGELFF. In DNA, the CDR3 is TGTGCCTGGGCCTACAGGGAAAGAGACACCGGGGAGCTGTTTTTT.

This clonotype was seen at least ten times. J is TRBJ2-1 and V is TRBV18; 11 bases agree with TRBD2. Germline V gene data show CDR1 as KGHSH and CDR2 as LQKENI. J gave up 7 bases and V 3 bases, and 8 bases lay outside the gene matches. The CDR3 is 16 residues long. The CDR3 coding sequence is TGTGCCAGCTCACCCCTAGCGGGAGGCCCCGGGAATGAGCAGTTCTTC. This sequence encodes CASSPLAGGPGNEQFF.

The rearrangement links TRBV20-1 to TRBJ2-1; TRBD2 matches 14 bases. In germline, CDR1 is DFQATT, CDR2 SNEGSKA (reference sequence). J was trimmed by 8 bases and V by 6 bases; bases with no gene match: 9. CDR3 length: 15 residues. CDR3 sequence reads: CSAKTGTSGRDEQFF. The CDR3 nucleotides read TGCAGTGCCAAAACCGGGACTAGCGGGAGAGATGAGCAGTTCTTC.

This clonotype was counted at least ten times. CDR3 sequence (DNA): TGCAGTGCTAGGAGGGGGAGTGGTGAAAAACTGTTTTTT. Its protein is CSARRGSGEKLFF. The V call is TRBV20-1, the J call TRBJ1-4, with D perhaps TRBD1 (6 bases). Germline V lookup: CDR1 DFQATT, CDR2 SNEGSKA (reference sequence). This CDR3 spans 13 amino acids. Trimming took 3 bases from V and 7 from J, leaving 12 bases between them.

This clonotype has at least ten counts. The junction does not match germline at one end; this may be a read error. The V and J genes are TRBV7-9 and TRBJ1-1; D may be TRBD1 (6 bases). This CDR3 spans 10 amino acids. CDR1 SEHNR and CDR2 FQNEAQ come from the germline V gene (reference sequence). The DNA for the CDR3 is TGTGCCAGCAGCTCCAACCCGGGGGCTTTT. Translated: CASSSNPGAF.

The chain joins TRBV29-1 to TRBJ2-3; TRBD1 or TRBD2 may be the D gene (5 bases each). The V gene lost 3 bases and the J gene lost 1 base, with 20 bases spanning the gap. Germline V CDR1 and CDR2: SQVTM, ANQGSEA. The CDR3 totals 17 residues. The CDR3 region is CSVDGAAAPSGTDTQYF. DNA for the CDR3: TGCAGCGTTGACGGGGCGGCGGCTCCCAGTGGCACAGATACGCAGTATTTT.

This chain joins TRBV5-1 and TRBJ1-3, with unresolved D. Trimming shortened V by 4 bases and J by 7 bases, and 15 bases separated the two germline ends. The CDR3 spans 14 residues. CDR1 SGHRS and CDR2 YFSETQ come from the germline V gene. As DNA, the CDR3 is TGCGCCAGCAGCCAAGGAGACCTCGGGAACACCATATATTTT. It codes for CASSQGDLGNTIYF.

The sample holds a few counts of this clonotype. CDR3 protein: CASSLIRSSGNTIYF. Written as DNA, the CDR3 is TGTGCCAGCAGCTTAATACGGAGCTCTGGAAACACCATATATTTT. V gene TRBV7-4 combines with J gene TRBJ1-3, with D unclear. The CDR3 totals 15 residues. From germline, CDR1 is SGHVT and CDR2 SQSDAQ. Trimming removed 2 bases from V and 0 bases from J, with 8 bases in between.

This clonotype appeared many times. The rearrangement uses TRBV29-1 and TRBJ1-4; no reliable D call. V lost 0 bases to trimming and J lost 7 bases, with 12 bases between them. The CDR3 sequence is 14 residues long. CDR1 is SQVTM and CDR2 is ANQGSEA in the germline V gene. CDR3 nucleotides: TGCAGCGTTGAAGATCCGGGCGGTAGTGAAAAACTGTTTTTT. It encodes CSVEDPGGSEKLFF. The full variable domain, its missing parts supplied by reference TRBV29-1 and TRBJ1-4, is SAVISQKPSRDICQRGTSLTIQCQVDSQVTMMFWYRQQPGQSLTLIATANQGSEATYESGFVIDKFPISRPNLTFSTLTVSNMSPEDSSIYLCSVEDPGGSEKLFFGSGTQLSVL.

The J gene is TRBJ2-1, the V gene TRBV5-6; D remains unclear. There are 14 residues in the CDR3. Germline CDR1 SGHDT, CDR2 YYEEEE. The germline V and J ends were trimmed by 6 bases and 8 bases, with 18 bases remaining between them. As DNA, the CDR3 is TGTGCCAGCAATAGGTACCCCGAAAGCGATGAGCAGTTCTTC. The encoded protein is CASNRYPESDEQFF.

The gene calls are TRBV7-9 and TRBJ2-1; TRBD2 matches at 13 bases. Trimming removed 3 bases from V and 10 bases from J; junction bases left unmatched: 15. This CDR3 contains 18 residues. From germline, CDR1 is SEHNR and CDR2 FQNEAQ (reference sequence). The CDR3 DNA follows: TGTGCCAGCAGCTTCGGACTAGCGGGAGCGCCCGATTTCCCCGAGCAGTTCTTC. Protein sequence: CASSFGLAGAPDFPEQFF.

V and J are TRBV5-1 and TRBJ2-7, with D perhaps matching TRBD1 or TRBD2 (5 bases each). The CDR3 is made up of 17 amino acids. The germline V gene encodes CDR1 SGHRS and CDR2 YFSETQ. Trimming removed 4 bases from V and 3 bases from J, with 23 bases in between. CDR3 in DNA: TGCGCCAGCAGCAAGGGGACGAGCCCCATTTACCTCTACGAGCAGTACTTC. This translates into CASSKGTSPIYLYEQYF.

The chain links TRBV12-5 to TRBJ1-1, with D tentatively TRBD1 (5 bases). V lost 3 bases and J 3 bases, leaving 17 bases between the germline ends. From germline, CDR1 is LGHNT and CDR2 FRNRAP. The CDR3 length is 16 residues. Written as DNA, the CDR3 is TGTGCTAGTGGTTTTGGGAGGGGCCACATAGACACTGAAGCTTTCTTT. Translation gives CASGFGRGHIDTEAFF.

The gene calls are TRBV18 and TRBJ2-7, with D maybe TRBD1 (6 bases). Germline CDR1 is KGHSH and CDR2 is LQKENI. This CDR3 region has 17 residues. Trimming left V 0 bases short and J 3 bases short, with 18 bases between. CDR3 in DNA: TGTGCCAGCTCACCACCTCTCCGGGACACTTCTTTCTACGAGCAGTACTTC. Protein: CASSPPLRDTSFYEQYF.

CDR3 DNA sequence: TGTGCCTGGAGTGTTGAAGGGCCAGATACGCAGTATTTT. This codes for CAWSVEGPDTQYF. The chain recombines TRBV30 with TRBJ2-3; D is unresolved. This CDR3 is 13 amino acids long. Germline V gives CDR1 GTSNPN, CDR2 SVGIG (reference sequence). The ends were cut back, 0 bases at V and 4 bases at J, with 8 bases in the middle.

This clonotype was seen many times. The chain joins TRBV29-1 to TRBJ1-1; 7 bases line up with TRBD1. The CDR3 has 13 amino acids. V lost 6 bases to trimming and J lost 1 base; unmatched junction nucleotides: 5. Germline CDR1 and CDR2: SQVTM and ANQGSEA. CDR3 protein: CSVRQGGNTEAFF. In nucleotides, the CDR3 is TGCAGCGTACGACAGGGAGGGAACACTGAAGCTTTCTTT.

The V and J genes are TRBV5-1 and TRBJ2-1; 10 bases map to TRBD2. This CDR3 is 18 amino acids long. Trimming took 3 bases from V and 8 from J; bases not matched to a gene: 17. Germline CDR1 and CDR2: SGHRS and YFSETQ. CDR3 DNA sequence: TGCGCCAGCAGCTCCAGCCCCTCATTAGCGGGAGGAACCGATGAGCAGTTCTTC. Amino acid sequence: CASSSSPSLAGGTDEQFF.

The gene calls are TRBV19 and TRBJ2-5; no firm D call. The V gene lost 1 base and the J gene lost 0 bases, with 6 bases spanning the gap. Germline CDR1 reads LNHDA; CDR2 reads SQIVND (reference sequence). CDR3 size: 14 residues. The CDR3 spells CASSIGRYQETQYF. CDR3 sequence (DNA): TGTGCCAGTAGTATAGGACGGTACCAAGAGACCCAGTACTTC.

In this sample, this clonotype turned up a few times. This chain connects TRBV12-3 or TRBV12-4 to TRBJ2-7; D uncertain. V dropped 6 bases and J dropped 4 bases, with 10 bases sitting between them. The CDR3 runs to 12 residues. The CDR3 here is CASSHSNYEQYF. For the CDR3, the DNA is TGTGCCAGCAGCCATTCCAATTACGAGCAGTACTTC.

At least ten counts were recorded for this clonotype. This chain links TRBV20-1 with TRBJ1-4; tentatively, D is TRBD1 (6 bases). V was shortened by 6 bases and J by 0 bases, with 14 bases between the two germline ends. This CDR3 is 15 amino acids long. CDR1 DFQATT and CDR2 SNEGSKA come from the germline V gene (reference sequence). CDR3 bases: TGCAGTGCCATTGACAGGCACGCAACTAATGAAAAACTGTTTTTT. This sequence encodes CSAIDRHATNEKLFF.

This clonotype was seen repeatedly, ten times or more. The chain couples TRBV20-1 to TRBJ1-2, with D tentatively TRBD1 (5 bases). Trimming left V 4 bases short and J 5 bases short, with 26 bases between. Germline-derived CDR1 and CDR2 are DFQATT and SNEGSKA (reference sequence). The CDR3 sequence is 17 residues long. CDR3 sequence reads: CSATQRQYSGGEYGYTF. The CDR3 region has the DNA TGCAGTGCTACACAAAGACAGTATAGTGGAGGAGAATATGGCTACACCTTC.

This clonotype was picked up a small number of times. The chain uses TRBV19 and TRBJ1-2; TRBD1 aligns across 10 bases. Per germline, CDR1 LNHDA and CDR2 SQIVND (reference sequence). The CDR3 contains 17 residues. V shed 7 bases, J shed 3 bases, and the junction held 14 bases outside the gene matches. CDR3 DNA: TGTGCCAGTAACTCGGGACAGGGGCGACCCAATCACTATGGCTACACCTTC. Translated, it gives CASNSGQGRPNHYGYTF.